This T cell receptor (beta chain) comes out of a study of PD-L1 blockade in urothelial cancer (dated by TCRdb to 2016 to 2017). Looking at the study overall: All patients started therapy in the mid-2010s and received atezolizumab 1,200 mg intravenously every 3 weeks. A median of about 150,000 T cells and 83,000 or so unique TCRs was obtained from blood samples, and a median clonality of around 0.08 was observed. Blood samples were analyzed at 3 weeks after treatment start (second dose) and at 6 weeks after treatment start. Under 30 patients had pretreatment blood TCR-seq, about 25 had at least one posttreatment blood collection, and about 25 had tumor TCR-seq. Roughly 10 patients reached durable clinical benefit, while 15 to 25 patients did not. About 90% of the roughly 30 patients were males with bladder-origin urothelial cancer, and about 60% of the 29 reported a prior smoking history. Whole exome sequencing and RNA sequencing of pretreatment tumors were performed alongside TCR sequencing in the same patients. Durable clinical benefit meant progression-free survival longer than 6 months, and TCR features were also tested against progression-free and overall survival. Patients had an ECOG performance status of 0 or 1 and had received between 0 and 3 prior chemotherapy regimens. Pretreatment tumor samples and matched peripheral blood, collected serially before and after atezolizumab treatment, underwent TCR sequencing. An exploratory multi-omic analysis was conducted of the somatic, immune and clinical correlates of response to PD-L1 blockade with atezolizumab in urothelial cancer.

As regards this clone: The target of this receptor is not known. No qualities accompany the bases; no much larger clone lies one base away.

Synthetic TCR analog templates were spiked into each PCR so that absolute template abundance could be estimated from read counts. TCRbeta CDR3 regions were amplified from genomic DNA with bias-controlled V and J gene primers using the immunoSEQ assay. Sequencing of rearranged TCRbeta segments was performed at approximately 20X coverage. As for how the authors treated the data: Clustering was used to correct sequencing errors, and CDR3s were annotated against IMGT so that V, D and J genes could be assigned. Out-of-frame and stop-codon sequences were excluded, and only productive TCRbeta rearrangements were used in downstream analyses. To compute clonality, Shannon entropy was normalized by the log of the number of unique productive sequences and then subtracted from one. Fisher's exact test with Benjamini-Hochberg correction, using a cutoff of adjusted p below 0.01, was how clones that differed between time points or between blood and tumor were identified. Imported from immuneACCESS, the table was reduced by TCRdb to in-frame sequences with V and J called. These copies leave out some clones; in studies compared against another copy, an unresolved V gene accounts for under half, and the cause of the remainder is not known. The V and J calls and clone size come from that table; D and trimming were worked out from the DNA. Across this sample there are around 45,000 clones, with under 90% seen only once. Roughly 16% of the sample comes from the top ten.

Findings and caveats that apply to the study as a whole: Greater expansion of tumor-associated TCR clones in peripheral blood 3 weeks after the start of treatment was observed in patients with durable benefit (n of about 21, p = 0.022). A pretreatment peripheral blood TCR clonality below the median was linked to improved progression-free and overall survival. Because the sample size was small (n ≈ 27) and many exploratory analyses were performed, the results are intended to be hypothesis-generating.

Per the germline V gene, MGHRA is the CDR1 and YSYEKL is the CDR2. Here V drops 1 base and J drops 3 bases, and the junction holds 2 bases not matched to any gene. The CDR3 runs 15 amino acids, cysteine and phenylalanine included. The only DNA kept is the CDR3, 45 bases in frame from the first base. The time point label corresponds to: peripheral blood 6 weeks after treatment start. The cohort comprised around 31 patients with locally advanced or metastatic urothelial carcinoma treated at Memorial Sloan Kettering on a trial protocol. Peripheral blood mononuclear cells were collected from each patient pretreatment and during treatment, giving between 1 and 8 total time points per patient. The Qiagen DNeasy Blood extraction kit was used to purify genomic DNA from total PBMCs and from tumor samples. Collected pretreatment and during treatment, PBMCs were isolated and stored as previously described.

Here the chain combines TRBV4-1 and TRBJ1-2, and TRBD1 matches 10 of the central bases. The source of this sequence is a man aged 60 to 69 with urothelial cancer. This material consisted of PBMCs, taken around atezolizumab (anti-PD-L1) treatment. This receptor has the CDR3 CASSQVGTGDYGYTF. The bases read TGCGCCAGCAGCCAAGTGGGGACAGGGGACTATGGCTACACCTTC.